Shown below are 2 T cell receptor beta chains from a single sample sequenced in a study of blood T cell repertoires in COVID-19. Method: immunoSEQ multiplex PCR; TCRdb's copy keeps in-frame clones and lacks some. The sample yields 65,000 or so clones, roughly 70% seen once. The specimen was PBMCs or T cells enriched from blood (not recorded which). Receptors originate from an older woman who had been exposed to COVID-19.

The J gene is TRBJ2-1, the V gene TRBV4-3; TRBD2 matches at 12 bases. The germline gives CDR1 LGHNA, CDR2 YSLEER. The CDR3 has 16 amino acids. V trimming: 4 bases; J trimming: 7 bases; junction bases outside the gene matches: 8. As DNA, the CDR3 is TGCGCCAGCAGCCCCAGACTAGCGGGAGAAGGGAATGAGCAGTTCTTC. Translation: CASSPRLAGEGNEQFF.

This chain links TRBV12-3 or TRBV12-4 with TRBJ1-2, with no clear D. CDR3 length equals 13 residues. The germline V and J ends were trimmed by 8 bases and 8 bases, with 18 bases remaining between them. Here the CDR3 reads CASCYREERGYTF. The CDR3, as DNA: TGTGCCAGCTGCTACCGGGAGGAGAGGGGCTACACCTTC.